This T cell receptor beta chain was sequenced during a study of response to subunit inactivated influenza vaccine. One entry per CDR3 protein results from TCRdb running MiXCR on the RT-PCR reads. The sample yields a few hundred thousand distinct CDR3 sequences, about 10% seen once. The same sample was also used in a study of T cells expressing NK-cell markers. As that report states: For TCR beta, cDNA was produced by 5'RACE template switching with UMIs. The study drew TCR beta repertoires from sorted CD3+CD56+NKG2C+, CD3+CD56+NKG2C- and CD3+CD56-NKG2C+ T cells.

This TCR came from a man aged 50 or older who received an inactivated influenza vaccine. The material was PBMCs from blood, obtained on the day of vaccination.

The CDR3: CASSRDFTGELFF. The CDR3 DNA reads TGTGCCAGCAGCCGGGACTTCACCGGGGAGCTGTTTTTT. The chain links TRBV3-1 to TRBJ2-2; D may be TRBD2 (6 bases). Germline CDR1 and CDR2: LGHDT and YNNKEL (reference sequence). The V gene lost 4 bases and the J gene lost 4 bases, with 7 bases spanning the gap. This CDR3 region has 13 residues.